This passage covers 23 T cell receptor beta chains from one sample sequenced in a study of CD8 T cells in cerebrospinal fluid in Alzheimer's disease. Reprocessing the 10x single-cell sequencing reads, TCRdb reports a single entry for every CDR3 protein and omits DNA. This table lists some 460 distinct CDR3 sequences. Source material: cerebrospinal fluid. Receptor source: a human donor with Parkinson's disease.

According to its frequency, this clonotype is medium-sized. The CDR3 sequence: CASSPPQGAGTLAEAFF. The gene calls are TRBV27 and TRBJ1-1; absent DNA, TCRdb's TRBD1 call cannot be checked. The CDR3 has 17 amino acids. Looked up from germline, CDR1 is MNHEY and CDR2 is SMNVEV (reference sequence).

This clonotype registers medium-sized (0.01 to 0.1%) by frequency. V and J are TRBV10-3 and TRBJ2-1; the TRBD2 assignment by TCRdb is unverifiable without DNA. This CDR3 has 18 amino acids. CDR1 is ENHRY, CDR2 SYGVKD, per germline. CDR3 sequence: CAISESSGGAGSYNEQFF.

Judged by frequency, this clonotype is medium-sized. CDR3 protein: CASSLTVLSNQPQHF. The chain links TRBV7-2 to TRBJ1-5. The CDR3 extends over 15 amino acids. Germline assignment: CDR1 SGHTA and CDR2 FQGNSA.

By frequency, this clonotype registers medium-sized. This chain joins TRBV5-1 and TRBJ1-1; TCRdb picks TRBD1, but there is no DNA to check that call. This CDR3 region has 14 residues. Germline V gene lookup returns CDR1 SGHRS and CDR2 YFSETQ. The CDR3 region is CASSEQGWDTEAFF.

CDR3 sequence reads: CASVDRTYYEQYF. The genes are TRBV2 and TRBJ2-7; as DNA is missing, the TRBD1 call by TCRdb cannot be tested. The CDR3 is 13 amino acids. Germline loops: CDR1 SNHLY, CDR2 FYNNEI.

This clonotype is classed as medium-sized (0.01 to 0.1%) by frequency. This chain links TRBV14 with TRBJ2-3; the D call from TCRdb, TRBD2, cannot be confirmed without DNA. Germline CDR1 is SGHDN and CDR2 is FVKESK. The CDR3 is 15 amino acids. The CDR3 is CASSWGLAGPDTQYF.

The V gene is TRBV4-2, the J gene TRBJ2-1; absent DNA, TCRdb's TRBD2 call cannot be checked. The germline V gene encodes CDR1 LGHNA and CDR2 YNFKEQ. There are 18 residues in the CDR3. This CDR3 reads CASSQDGSGGAVPIEQFF.

This clonotype is medium-sized by frequency. The chain employs TRBV5-8 and TRBJ2-1; the TRBD1 assignment by TCRdb is unverifiable without DNA. The CDR3 totals 17 residues. Germline V gene lookup returns CDR1 SGHTS and CDR2 YDEGEE. The CDR3 is CASSLAGIGGDYNEQFF.

This clonotype registers large by frequency. The V and J genes are TRBV5-1 and TRBJ2-1. Per the germline V gene, CDR1 is SGHRS and CDR2 is YFSETQ. This CDR3 spans 16 amino acids. CDR3 sequence reads: CASSLDGYSAYNEQFF.

This clonotype is labeled large based on frequency. This sequence joins TRBV2 and TRBJ1-1; the D gene TCRdb calls, TRBD1, cannot be checked with no DNA. The CDR3 has 13 residues. The germline CDR1 and CDR2 sequences are SNHLY and FYNNEI. CDR3 in amino acids: CASSESDPGKAFF.

This clonotype is deemed large by its frequency. The gene calls are TRBV7-9 and TRBJ2-3; TCRdb reports TRBD2, a call that lacks DNA to check it against. The germline V gene has CDR1 SEHNR and CDR2 FQNEAQ (reference sequence). There are 15 residues in the CDR3. The CDR3: CASSVSGARGDTQYF.

In terms of frequency, this clonotype is large. The J gene is TRBJ2-7, the V gene TRBV12-3 or TRBV12-4; TCRdb gives TRBD1 as the D gene, but with no DNA this cannot be confirmed. This CDR3 spans 15 amino acids. The CDR3 reads CASSFVEDSFYEQYF.

This clonotype is labeled medium-sized based on frequency. The J gene is TRBJ2-5, the V gene TRBV5-4; TCRdb lists TRBD2, though no DNA is available to test this call. This CDR3 spans 15 amino acids. The germline gives CDR1 SGHNT, CDR2 YYREEE (reference sequence). The chain's CDR3 is CASSLRAKVQETQYF.

This clonotype is deemed medium-sized (0.01 to 0.1%) by its frequency. V gene TRBV9 combines with J gene TRBJ2-1; there is no DNA to check the TCRdb D call of TRBD1. From germline, CDR1 is SGDLS and CDR2 YYNGEE. There are 15 residues in the CDR3. The CDR3 loop reads CASSVTGAGNNEQFF.

Frequency places this clonotype as medium-sized. The V and J genes are TRBV6-1 and TRBJ1-2. There are 13 residues in the CDR3. From germline, CDR1 is MNHNS and CDR2 SASEGT. The CDR3: CASRETGGNGYTF.

The chain is built from TRBV27 and TRBJ2-3; the D call from TCRdb, TRBD2, cannot be confirmed without DNA. The CDR3 runs to 18 residues. Looked up from germline, CDR1 is MNHEY and CDR2 is SMNVEV (reference sequence). CDR3 in amino acids: CASSLRGQLTSRTDTQYF.

This clonotype registers hyperexpanded by frequency. V is TRBV4-1 and J is TRBJ1-3. The CDR3 spans 16 residues. The germline gives CDR1 MGHRA, CDR2 YSYEKL. The CDR3 sequence: CASSQEGLARGNTIYF.

This clonotype ranks as medium-sized (0.01 to 0.1%) in terms of frequency. This chain links TRBV3-1 with TRBJ1-1; TCRdb calls TRBD1, which cannot be checked without DNA. This CDR3 is 14 amino acids long. Germline V gives CDR1 LGHDT, CDR2 YNNKEL (reference sequence). The CDR3 loop reads CASRTGDSGTEAFF.

This clonotype ranks as medium-sized (0.01 to 0.1%) in terms of frequency. The chain combines TRBV3-1 with TRBJ2-4; TCRdb reports TRBD2, a call that lacks DNA to check it against. Per germline, CDR1 LGHDT and CDR2 YNNKEL (reference sequence). The CDR3 spans 20 residues. Here the CDR3 reads CASSQVYIAGGTSAKNIQYF.

By frequency, this clonotype registers medium-sized. The chain has TRBV4-3 and TRBJ2-1; TCRdb lists TRBD2, though no DNA is available to test this call. The CDR3 sequence is 19 residues long. Germline V CDR1 and CDR2: LGHNA, YSLEER. The CDR3 sequence: CASSQDYRAWTSGHNEQFF.

This clonotype shows up as hyperexpanded by frequency. The chain has TRBV7-3 and TRBJ2-5; TCRdb proposes TRBD1, but this gene call is untestable without DNA. CDR1 is SGHTA, CDR2 FQGTGA, per germline. CDR3 length: 15 amino acids. The chain's CDR3 is CASSLFGTGEETQYF.

This clonotype is identified as medium-sized from frequency. The gene calls are TRBV5-4 and TRBJ2-7; TCRdb's D gene call, TRBD2, goes unchecked for lack of DNA. Germline V gives CDR1 SGHNT, CDR2 YYREEE (reference sequence). The CDR3 is 13 residues long. The chain's CDR3 is CASSLDGGYEQYF.

J is TRBJ1-2 and V is TRBV25-1. Germline V gives CDR1 MGHDK, CDR2 SYGVNS. CDR3 length equals 13 residues. The CDR3 reads CASSEGGVLGYTF.